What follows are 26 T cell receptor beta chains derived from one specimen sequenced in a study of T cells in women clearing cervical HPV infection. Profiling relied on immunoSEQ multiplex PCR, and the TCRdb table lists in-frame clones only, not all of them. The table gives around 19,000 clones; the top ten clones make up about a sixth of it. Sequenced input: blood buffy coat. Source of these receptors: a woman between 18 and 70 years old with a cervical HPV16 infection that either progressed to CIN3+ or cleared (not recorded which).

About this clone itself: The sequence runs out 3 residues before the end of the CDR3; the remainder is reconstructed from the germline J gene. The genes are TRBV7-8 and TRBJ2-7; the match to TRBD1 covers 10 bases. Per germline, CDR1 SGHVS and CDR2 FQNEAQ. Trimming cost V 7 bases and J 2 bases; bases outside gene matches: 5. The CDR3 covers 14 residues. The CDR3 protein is CASTLGTGAYEQYF. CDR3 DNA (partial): TGTGCCAGCACTCTGGGGACAGGGGCCTACGAG.

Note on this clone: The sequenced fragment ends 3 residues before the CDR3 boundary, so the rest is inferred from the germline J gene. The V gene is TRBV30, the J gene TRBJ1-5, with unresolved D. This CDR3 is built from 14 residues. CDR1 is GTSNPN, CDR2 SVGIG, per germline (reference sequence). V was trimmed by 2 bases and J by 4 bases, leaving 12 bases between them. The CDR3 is CAWSRPGWNQPQHF. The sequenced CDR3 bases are TGTGCCTGGAGTCGGCCAGGTTGGAATCAGCCC.

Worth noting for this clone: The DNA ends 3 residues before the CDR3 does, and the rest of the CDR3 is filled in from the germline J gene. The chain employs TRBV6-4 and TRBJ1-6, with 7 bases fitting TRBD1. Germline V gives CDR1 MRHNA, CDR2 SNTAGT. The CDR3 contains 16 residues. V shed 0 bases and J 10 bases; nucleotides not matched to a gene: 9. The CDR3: CASSDSVQGSGSPLHF. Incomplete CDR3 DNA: TGTGCCAGCAGTGACTCCGTACAGGGGAGCGGGTCACCC.

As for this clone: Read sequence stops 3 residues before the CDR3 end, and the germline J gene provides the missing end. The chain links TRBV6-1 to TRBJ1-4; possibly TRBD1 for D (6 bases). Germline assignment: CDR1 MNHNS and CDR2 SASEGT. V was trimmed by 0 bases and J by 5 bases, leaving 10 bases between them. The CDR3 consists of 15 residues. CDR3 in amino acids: CASSEALGGNEKLFF. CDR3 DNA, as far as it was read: TGTGCCAGCAGTGAAGCGCTAGGGGGAAATGAAAAA.

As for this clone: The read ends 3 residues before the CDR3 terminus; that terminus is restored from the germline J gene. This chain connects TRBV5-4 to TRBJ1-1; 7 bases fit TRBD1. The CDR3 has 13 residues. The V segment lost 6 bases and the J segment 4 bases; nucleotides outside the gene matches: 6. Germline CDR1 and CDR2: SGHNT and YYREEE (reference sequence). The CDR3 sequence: CASTIQGGTEAFF. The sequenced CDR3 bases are TGTGCCAGCACTATCCAGGGGGGCACTGAA.

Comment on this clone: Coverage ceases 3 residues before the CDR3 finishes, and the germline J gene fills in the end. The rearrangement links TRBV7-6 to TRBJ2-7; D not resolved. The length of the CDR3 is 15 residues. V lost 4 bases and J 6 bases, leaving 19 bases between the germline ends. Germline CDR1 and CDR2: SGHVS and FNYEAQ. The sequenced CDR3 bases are TGTGCCAGCAGCTCCCTCCGAGCCGGTATCTCCGAG. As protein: CASSSLRAGISE. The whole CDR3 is CASSSLRAGISEQYF.

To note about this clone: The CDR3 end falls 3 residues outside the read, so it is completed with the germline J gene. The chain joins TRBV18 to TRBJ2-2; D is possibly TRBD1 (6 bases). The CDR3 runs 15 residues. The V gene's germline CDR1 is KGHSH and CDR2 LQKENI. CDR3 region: CASSGQIATNEKLFF. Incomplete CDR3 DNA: TGTGCCAGCTCCGGACAGATTGCAACTAATGAAAAG.

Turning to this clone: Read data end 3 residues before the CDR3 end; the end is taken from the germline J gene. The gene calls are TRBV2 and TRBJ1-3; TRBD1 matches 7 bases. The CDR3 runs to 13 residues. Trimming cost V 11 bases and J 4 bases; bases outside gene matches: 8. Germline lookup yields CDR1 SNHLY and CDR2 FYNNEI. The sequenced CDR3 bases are TGTGCCTCCCAGGGGGGCCCCGGAAACACC. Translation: CASQGGPGNT. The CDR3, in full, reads CASQGGPGNTIYF.

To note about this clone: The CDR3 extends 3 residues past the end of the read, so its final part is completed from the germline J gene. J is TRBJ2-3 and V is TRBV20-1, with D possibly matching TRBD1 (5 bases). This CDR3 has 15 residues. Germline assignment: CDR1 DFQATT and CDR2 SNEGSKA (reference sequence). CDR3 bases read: TGCAGTGCTAGAGTCGATCAGGGTTTCAATCAGCCG. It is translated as CSARVDQGFNQP. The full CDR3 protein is CSARVDQGFNQPQYF.

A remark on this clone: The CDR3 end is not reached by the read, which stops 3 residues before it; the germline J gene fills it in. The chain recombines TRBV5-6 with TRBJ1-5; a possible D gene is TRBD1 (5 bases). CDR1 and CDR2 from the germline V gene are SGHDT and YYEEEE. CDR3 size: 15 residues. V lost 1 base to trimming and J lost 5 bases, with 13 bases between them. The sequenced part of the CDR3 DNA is TGTGCCAGCAGCTTGTCAGGGAATCTCCATCAGCCC. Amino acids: CASSLSGNLHQP. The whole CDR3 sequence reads CASSLSGNLHQPQHF.

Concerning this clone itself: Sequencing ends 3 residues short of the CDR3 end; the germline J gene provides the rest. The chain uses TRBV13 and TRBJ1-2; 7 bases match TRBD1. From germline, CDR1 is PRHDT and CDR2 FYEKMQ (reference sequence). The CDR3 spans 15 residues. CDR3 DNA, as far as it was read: TGTGCCAGCAGCTTCAACGAACAGGGGCCCCACGAC. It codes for CASSFNEQGPHD. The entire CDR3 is CASSFNEQGPHDYTF.

The sequenced part of the CDR3 DNA is TGTGCCTGCCGAACCCCGGGACAGAGCACAGATACG. Translation gives CACRTPGQSTDT. The whole CDR3 region reads CACRTPGQSTDTQYF. This chain joins TRBV30 and TRBJ2-3, with 7 bases aligning to TRBD1. Read data end 3 residues before the CDR3 end; the end is taken from the germline J gene. Germline lookup yields CDR1 GTSNPN and CDR2 SVGIG (reference sequence). V shed 6 bases, J shed 0 bases, and the junction held 9 bases outside the gene matches. The CDR3 extends over 15 amino acids.

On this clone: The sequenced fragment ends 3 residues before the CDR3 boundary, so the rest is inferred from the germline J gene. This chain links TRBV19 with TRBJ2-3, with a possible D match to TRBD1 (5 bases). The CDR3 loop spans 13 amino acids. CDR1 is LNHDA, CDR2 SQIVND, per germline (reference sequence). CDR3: CASSTWGQETQYF. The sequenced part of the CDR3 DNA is TGTGCCAGTAGCACCTGGGGCCAAGAGACG.

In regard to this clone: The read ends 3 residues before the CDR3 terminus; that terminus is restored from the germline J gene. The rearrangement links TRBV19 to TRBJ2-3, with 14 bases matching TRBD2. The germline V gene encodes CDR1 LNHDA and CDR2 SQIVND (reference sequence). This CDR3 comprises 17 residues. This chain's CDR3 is CASRRGLAGGLGETQYF. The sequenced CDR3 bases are TGTGCCAGTAGGCGCGGACTAGCGGGGGGCTTGGGAGAGACG.

The DNA read from the CDR3 is TGCGCCAGCAGCGTCCCCACAGGGGGCCGCGAGACC. Amino acid sequence: CASSVPTGGRET. The entire CDR3 reads CASSVPTGGRETQYF. The chain is built from TRBV5-1 and TRBJ2-5; 9 nucleotides line up with TRBD1. The read comes to an end 3 residues before the CDR3 does, leaving the germline J gene to fill in the end. The V and J ends lost 4 bases and 5 bases, in that order; junction bases with no gene match: 9. Germline CDR1 is SGHRS and CDR2 is YFSETQ. CDR3 length: 15 residues.

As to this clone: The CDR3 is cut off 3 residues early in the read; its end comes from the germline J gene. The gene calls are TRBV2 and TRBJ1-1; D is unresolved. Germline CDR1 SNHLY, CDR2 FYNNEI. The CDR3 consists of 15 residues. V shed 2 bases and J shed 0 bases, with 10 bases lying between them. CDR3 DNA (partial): TGTGCCAGCAGTGAACTCCTCCCGTTGAACACTGAA. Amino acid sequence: CASSELLPLNTE. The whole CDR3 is CASSELLPLNTEAFF.

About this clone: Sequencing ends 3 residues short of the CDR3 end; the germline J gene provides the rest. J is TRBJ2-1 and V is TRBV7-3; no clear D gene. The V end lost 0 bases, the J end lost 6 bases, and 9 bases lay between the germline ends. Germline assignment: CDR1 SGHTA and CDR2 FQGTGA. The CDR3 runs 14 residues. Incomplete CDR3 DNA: TGTGCCAGCAGCTTAACGTTAGGGCCCAATGAG. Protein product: CASSLTLGPNE. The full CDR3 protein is CASSLTLGPNEQFF.

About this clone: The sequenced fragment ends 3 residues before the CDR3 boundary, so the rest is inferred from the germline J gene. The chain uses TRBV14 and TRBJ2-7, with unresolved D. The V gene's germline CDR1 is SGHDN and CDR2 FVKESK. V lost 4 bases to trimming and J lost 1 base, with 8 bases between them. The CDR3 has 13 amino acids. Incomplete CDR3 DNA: TGTGCCAGCAGCCCCTGGCAGTCCTACGAG. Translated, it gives CASSPWQSYE. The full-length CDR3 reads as CASSPWQSYEQYF.

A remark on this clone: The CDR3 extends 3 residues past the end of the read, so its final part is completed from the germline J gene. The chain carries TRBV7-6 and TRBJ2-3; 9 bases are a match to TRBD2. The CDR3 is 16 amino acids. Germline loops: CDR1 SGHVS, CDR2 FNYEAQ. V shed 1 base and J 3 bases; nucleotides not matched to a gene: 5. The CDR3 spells CASSLGAGGETDTQYF. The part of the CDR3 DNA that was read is TGTGCCAGCAGCTTAGGGGCGGGGGGGGAAACAGATACG.

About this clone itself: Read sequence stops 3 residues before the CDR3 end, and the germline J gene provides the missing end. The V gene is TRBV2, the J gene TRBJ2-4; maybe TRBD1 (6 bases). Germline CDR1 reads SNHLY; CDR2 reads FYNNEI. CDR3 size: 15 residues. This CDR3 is CASSDLSYRDQPQYF. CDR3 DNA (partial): TGTGCCAGCAGTGACCTTTCTTACAGGGATCAGCCT.

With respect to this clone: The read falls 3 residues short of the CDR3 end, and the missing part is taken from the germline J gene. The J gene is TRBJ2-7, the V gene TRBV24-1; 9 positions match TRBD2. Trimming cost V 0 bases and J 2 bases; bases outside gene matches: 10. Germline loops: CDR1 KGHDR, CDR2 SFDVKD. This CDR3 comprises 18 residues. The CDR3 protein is CATSDLLGGGATPYEQYF. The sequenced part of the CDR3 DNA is TGTGCCACCAGTGATTTGCTTGGCGGGGGGGCCACCCCCTACGAG.

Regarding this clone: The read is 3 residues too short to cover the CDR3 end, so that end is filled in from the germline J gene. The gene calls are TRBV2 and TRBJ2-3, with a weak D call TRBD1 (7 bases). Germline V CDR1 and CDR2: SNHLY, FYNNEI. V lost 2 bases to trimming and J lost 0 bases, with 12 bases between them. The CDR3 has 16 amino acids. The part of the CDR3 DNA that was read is TGTGCCAGCAGTGAAAGACAGGGAGGAAGCACAGATACG. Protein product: CASSERQGGSTDT. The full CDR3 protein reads CASSERQGGSTDTQYF.

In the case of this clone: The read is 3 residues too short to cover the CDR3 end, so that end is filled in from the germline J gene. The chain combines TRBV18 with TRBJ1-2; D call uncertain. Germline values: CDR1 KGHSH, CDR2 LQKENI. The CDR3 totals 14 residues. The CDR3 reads CASSVLDEAYDYTF. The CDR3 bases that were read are TGTGCCAGCTCCGTACTAGATGAGGCCTACGAC.

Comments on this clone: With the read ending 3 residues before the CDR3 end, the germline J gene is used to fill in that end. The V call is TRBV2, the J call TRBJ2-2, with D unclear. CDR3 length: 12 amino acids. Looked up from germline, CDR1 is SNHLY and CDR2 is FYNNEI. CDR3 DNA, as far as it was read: TGTGCCAGCAACACGATTAATTCACCG. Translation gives CASNTINSP. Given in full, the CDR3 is CASNTINSPLFF.

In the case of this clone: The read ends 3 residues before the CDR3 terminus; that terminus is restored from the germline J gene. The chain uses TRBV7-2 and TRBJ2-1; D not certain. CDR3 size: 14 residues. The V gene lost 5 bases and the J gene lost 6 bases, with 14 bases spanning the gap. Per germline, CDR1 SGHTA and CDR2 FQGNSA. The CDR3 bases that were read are TGTGCCAGCAGCATCGACTCCGGAGCCAATGAG. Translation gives CASSIDSGANE. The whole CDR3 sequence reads CASSIDSGANEQFF.

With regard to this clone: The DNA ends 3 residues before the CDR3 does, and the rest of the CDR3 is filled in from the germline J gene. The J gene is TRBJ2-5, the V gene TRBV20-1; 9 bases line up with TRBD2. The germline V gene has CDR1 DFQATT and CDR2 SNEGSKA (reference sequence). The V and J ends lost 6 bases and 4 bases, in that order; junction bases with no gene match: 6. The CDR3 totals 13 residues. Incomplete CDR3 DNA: TGCAGTGCGTATAGCGGGGGTTCAGAGACC. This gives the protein CSAYSGGSET. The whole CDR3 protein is CSAYSGGSETQYF.